This T cell receptor (beta chain) stems from a study of T cells in Graves' hyperthyroidism and ophthalmopathy. Comment on this clonotype: The antigen is unknown.

Amplified TCR beta CDR3 regions derived from RNA transcripts. First-round RT-PCR with HTBI primers amplified the TCR CDR3 region. TCRdb passed the multiplex PCR reads through MiXCR, listing each CDR3 protein once. The data contain about 400,000 distinct CDR3 sequences, roughly 25% of them seen just once; the ten biggest clones take up 70% to 75%. Any patient presenting with uncontrolled infection, other autoimmune disease, pregnancy or lactation was left out. General study findings and limits: Ophthalmopathy was model-predicted a median about 7.1 months pre-onset. Patients with ophthalmopathy were separated from those with stable hyperthyroidism by a 13 V-J model.

Trimming pared 11 bases from V and 5 bases from J, leaving 15 bases between. The length of the CDR3 is 12 residues. The V gene's germline CDR1 is LNHDA and CDR2 SQIVND (reference sequence). Input material: blood. This clonotype was sampled from a man aged 50 or older with Graves' hyperthyroidism. This sequence joins TRBV19 and TRBJ2-5; a possible D gene is TRBD2 (5 bases). This CDR3 reads CASGVAGETQYF. CDR3 nucleotide sequence: TGTGCCTCCGGGGTGGCTGGCGAGACCCAGTACTTC.